Each of the 8 T cell receptor beta chains below was sequenced from the same sample in a study of T cells after somatic rescue of genetic block. TCRdb keeps only in-frame clones here, not all; method: immunoSEQ multiplex PCR. This table has 70,000 to 95,000 clones, around 89% appearing once. The sequencing sample was made of peripheral blood mononuclear cells (PBMCs). These receptors were collected from a woman under 30.

V usage is TRBV5-6 and J usage is TRBJ2-7; a weak D match, TRBD2 (7 bases). In germline, CDR1 is SGHDT, CDR2 YYEEEE. This CDR3 has 16 residues. V was pared by 1 base and J by 3 bases, with 17 bases between. CDR3 bases: TGTGCCAGCAGCTTGCCCCGAGGGGGGGATGGCTACGAGCAGTACTTC. This translates into CASSLPRGGDGYEQYF.

The chain couples TRBV11-3 to TRBJ2-2; D call uncertain. Germline CDR1 and CDR2: SGHNT and YENEEA. Trimming pared 2 bases from V and 5 bases from J, leaving 9 bases between. This CDR3 comprises 14 residues. DNA of the CDR3: TGTGCCAGCAGCTTACCTAGTCTAACCGGGGAGCTGTTTTTT. Protein: CASSLPSLTGELFF.

The V gene is TRBV11-2, the J gene TRBJ2-1; 7 positions agree with TRBD2. CDR1 SGHAT and CDR2 FQNNGV come from the germline V gene. The V segment lost 5 bases and the J segment 3 bases; nucleotides outside the gene matches: 1. The CDR3 consists of 13 residues. The CDR3 region is CASSPGGYNEQFF. The CDR3 nucleotides are TGTGCCAGCAGCCCGGGGGGCTACAATGAGCAGTTCTTC.

This clone was seen only once. This sequence joins TRBV7-9 and TRBJ2-4, with D perhaps matching TRBD1 or TRBD2 (5 bases each). Germline CDR1 and CDR2: SEHNR and FQNEAQ (reference sequence). This CDR3 is 16 amino acids long. The V and J ends lost 6 bases and 1 base respectively, with 16 bases between them. The CDR3 reads CASRADPGRAKNIQYF. The CDR3 region has the DNA TGTGCCAGCAGAGCCGACCCGGGGCGGGCCAAAAACATTCAGTACTTC.

This chain links TRBV11-3 with TRBJ2-1; the D gene is possibly TRBD2 (7 bases). Trimming took off 2 bases at V and 4 bases at J, with 12 bases between the two ends. The CDR3 sequence is 15 residues long. Germline V CDR1 and CDR2: SGHNT, YENEEA. The CDR3 region has the DNA TGTGCCAGCAGCTTATCGGGGGGCCCTTACAATGAGCAGTTCTTC. Residues: CASSLSGGPYNEQFF.

The V gene is TRBV6-6, the J gene TRBJ1-2; tentatively, D is TRBD1 (6 bases). CDR1 is MNHNY and CDR2 is SVGAGI in the germline V gene (reference sequence). V was shortened by 7 bases and J by 4 bases, with 7 bases between the two germline ends. CDR3 length equals 11 residues. For the CDR3, the DNA is TGTGCCAGCACAGGGGTCTATGGCTACACCTTC. Residues: CASTGVYGYTF.

This clone appeared once. The chain is built from TRBV7-6 and TRBJ1-4; weak D call: TRBD1 (5 bases). In germline, CDR1 is SGHVS, CDR2 FNYEAQ. V dropped 1 base and J dropped 2 bases, with 8 bases sitting between them. This CDR3 has 15 residues. This chain's CDR3 is CASSLGAGTNEKLFF. For the CDR3, the DNA is TGTGCCAGCAGCTTAGGGGCAGGGACTAATGAAAAACTGTTTTTT.

This chain uses TRBV27 with TRBJ1-4; D uncertain. The CDR3 totals 13 residues. The germline V gene has CDR1 MNHEY and CDR2 SMNVEV (reference sequence). V lost 6 bases and J lost 5, with 10 bases in between. The chain's CDR3 is CASRGTENEKLFF. CDR3 coding DNA: TGTGCCAGCAGAGGTACGGAAAATGAAAAACTGTTTTTT.